This passage covers 11 T cell receptor beta chains from one sample sequenced in a study of CD8 T cells in ankylosing spondylitis. Study-level results: Blood of patients with ankylosing spondylitis appeared to be characterized by a TCR beta motif of eight highly homologous variants.

Their cognate antigens are unknown. MiXCR, applied by TCRdb to the 5' RACE reads, yields one record per CDR3 protein. Among over 700,000 distinct CDR3 sequences, roughly 19% were seen once, and the ten largest hold roughly a fifth. The specimen was blood, either unsorted or a sorted T cell fraction (not recorded which). Receptor source: a male donor with ankylosing spondylitis.

The V gene is TRBV6-1, the J gene TRBJ2-2, with 9 bases lining up with TRBD2. The CDR3 spans 14 residues. Germline V CDR1 and CDR2: MNHNS, SASEGT. After removal of 8 bases from V and 6 bases from J, the junction contained 7 bases not matched to a gene. The CDR3 reads CASAGLAVPGELFF. For the CDR3, the DNA is TGTGCCAGCGCGGGACTAGCTGTTCCCGGGGAGCTGTTTTTT.

This clonotype was recorded many times. This chain connects TRBV4-3 to TRBJ2-1; perhaps TRBD2 as D (6 bases). V was shortened by 0 bases and J by 5 bases, with 11 bases between the two germline ends. CDR1 is LGHNA, CDR2 YSLEER, per germline. The CDR3 loop spans 15 amino acids. The CDR3 loop is CASSQDGGGNNEQFF. For the CDR3, the DNA is TGCGCCAGCAGCCAAGACGGTGGGGGGAACAATGAGCAGTTCTTC.

The rearrangement joins TRBV28 to TRBJ2-7; no firm D call. This CDR3 has 12 residues. The V gene lost 1 base and the J gene lost 9 bases, with 10 bases spanning the gap. From germline, CDR1 is MDHEN and CDR2 SYDVKM. For the CDR3, the DNA is TGTGCCAGCAGTTTATCTTTAAGGCGGCAGTACTTC. Translating gives CASSLSLRRQYF.

V gene TRBV20-1 combines with J gene TRBJ2-1; TRBD2 agrees at 11 bases. CDR3 length: 15 residues. V shed 6 bases and J 7 bases; nucleotides not matched to a gene: 11. The germline gives CDR1 DFQATT, CDR2 SNEGSKA (reference sequence). The CDR3 DNA is TGCAGTGCAATCGCCGGGACTAGCGGCACAAATGAGCAGTTCTTC. Translated: CSAIAGTSGTNEQFF.

This clonotype was observed a few times. V and J are TRBV12-3 or TRBV12-4 and TRBJ2-1, with D perhaps assigned TRBD1 or TRBD2 (5 bases each). The CDR3 runs 13 residues. The V and J ends lost 2 bases and 8 bases respectively, with 10 bases between them. The CDR3 region is CASSLRVGDEQFF. The CDR3 nucleotides are TGTGCCAGCAGTTTACGGGTGGGGGATGAGCAGTTCTTC.

This clonotype was seen at least ten times. The V and J genes are TRBV24-1 and TRBJ2-5; D may be TRBD2 (6 bases). Germline lookup yields CDR1 KGHDR and CDR2 SFDVKD. Trimming removed 3 bases at V and 3 bases at J, with 10 bases between. CDR3 length equals 14 residues. The chain's CDR3 is CATSDIGGEETQYF. The CDR3 nucleotides read TGTGCCACCAGTGATATAGGAGGGGAAGAGACCCAGTACTTC.

This sequence joins TRBV2 and TRBJ2-1; TRBD1 matches at 8 bases. The CDR3 consists of 15 residues. CDR1 is SNHLY, CDR2 FYNNEI, per germline. V lost 6 bases, J lost 0 bases, and 4 bases stayed unmatched. The CDR3 here is CASRRQGSSYNEQFF. The CDR3 bases are TGTGCCAGCAGGAGACAGGGGAGCTCCTACAATGAGCAGTTCTTC.

J is TRBJ2-7 and V is TRBV6-1, with D possibly matching TRBD1 (6 bases). CDR3 length: 13 amino acids. Germline V gene sequence: CDR1 MNHNS, CDR2 SASEGT. The V gene lost 9 bases and the J gene lost 2 bases, with 14 bases spanning the gap. The CDR3 here is CASGQRSTYEQYF. CDR3 DNA: TGTGCCAGTGGACAGCGAAGTACCTACGAGCAGTACTTC.

The rearrangement uses TRBV2 and TRBJ2-5; D call uncertain. V shed 5 bases and J shed 3 bases, with 7 bases lying between them. CDR1 and CDR2 (germline): SNHLY, FYNNEI. CDR3 size: 12 residues. The CDR3 DNA reads as TGTGCCAGCAGTTATAAAAAAGAGACCCAGTACTTC. Protein sequence: CASSYKKETQYF.

This clonotype occurred a few times. V and J are TRBV11-2 and TRBJ2-1; 9 positions match TRBD1. CDR1 is SGHAT, CDR2 FQNNGV, per germline. This CDR3 is built from 15 residues. V shed 5 bases and J 5 bases; nucleotides not matched to a gene: 7. As DNA, the CDR3 is TGTGCCAGCAGCCAACAGGGGGCTTGGAACAATGAGCAGTTCTTC. It is translated as CASSQQGAWNNEQFF.

This clonotype was recorded at least ten times. The J gene is TRBJ2-7, the V gene TRBV12-3 or TRBV12-4; perhaps TRBD2 as D (5 bases). The CDR3 is made up of 14 amino acids. Deletions cut 4 bases from V and 4 bases from J, with 14 bases between. The CDR3 sequence is CASSSSVREYEQYF. CDR3 coding DNA: TGTGCCAGCAGTTCCTCTGTCCGGGAATACGAGCAGTACTTC.